The present T cell receptor (beta chain) was sequenced within a study of OX40 agonist ivuxolimab in advanced cancers. Study in general: A male proportion of approximately 83% was recorded, with mean age 60 years and range roughly 23 to 79.

Study-wide results and caveats: CD4+ and CD8+ blood T cells expanded clonally by week 6 at 0.1 to 3.0 mg/kg.

As concerns this clone: Antigen unknown.

CDR3 length: 13 residues. Trimming pared 3 bases from V and 5 bases from J, leaving 14 bases between. Germline CDR1 GTSNPN, CDR2 SVGIG (reference sequence). Produced via immunoSEQ multiplex PCR; TCRdb's table is partial and in-frame only. The data show fewer than 75,000 clones, 85% to 90% seen once. J is TRBJ2-7 and V is TRBV30, with D hard to call. This receptor was obtained from an adult with an advanced solid tumor such as melanoma, head and neck, liver or kidney cancer. Sequencing used CD4+ or CD8+ T cells sorted from blood, obtained in a trial of the OX40 agonist ivuxolimab. In DNA form, the CDR3 reads TGTGCCTGGAGAAGAGTGGGTGCTAACGAGCAGTACTTC. Protein product: CAWRRVGANEQYF.